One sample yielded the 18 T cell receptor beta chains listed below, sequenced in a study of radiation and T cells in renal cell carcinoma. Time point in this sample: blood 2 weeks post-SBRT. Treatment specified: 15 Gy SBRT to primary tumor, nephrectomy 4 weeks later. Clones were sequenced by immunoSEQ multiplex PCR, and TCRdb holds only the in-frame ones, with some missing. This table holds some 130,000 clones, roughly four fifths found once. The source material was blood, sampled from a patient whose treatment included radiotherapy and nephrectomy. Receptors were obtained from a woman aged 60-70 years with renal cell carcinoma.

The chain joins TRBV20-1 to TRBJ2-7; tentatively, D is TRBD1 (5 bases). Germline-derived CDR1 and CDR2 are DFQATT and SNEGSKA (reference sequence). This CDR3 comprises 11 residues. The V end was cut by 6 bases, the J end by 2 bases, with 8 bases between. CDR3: CSAQTAYEQYF. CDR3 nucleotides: TGCAGTGCGCAGACAGCCTACGAGCAGTACTTC.

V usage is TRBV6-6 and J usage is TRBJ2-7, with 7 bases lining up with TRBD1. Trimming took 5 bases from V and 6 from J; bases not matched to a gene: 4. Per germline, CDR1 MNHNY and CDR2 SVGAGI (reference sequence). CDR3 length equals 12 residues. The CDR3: CASSTGAVEQYF. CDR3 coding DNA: TGTGCCAGCAGTACAGGGGCGGTCGAGCAGTACTTC.

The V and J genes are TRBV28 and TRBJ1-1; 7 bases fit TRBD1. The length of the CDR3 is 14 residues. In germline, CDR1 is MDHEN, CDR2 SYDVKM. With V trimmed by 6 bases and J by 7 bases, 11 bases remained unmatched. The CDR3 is CASSEPRGRGEAFF. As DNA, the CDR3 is TGTGCCAGCAGCGAACCAAGGGGGCGGGGTGAAGCTTTCTTT.

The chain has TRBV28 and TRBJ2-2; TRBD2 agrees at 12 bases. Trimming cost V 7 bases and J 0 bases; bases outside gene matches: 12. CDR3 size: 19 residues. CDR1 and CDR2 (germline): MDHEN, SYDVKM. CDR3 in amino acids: CASTLGGLAGYTNTGELFF. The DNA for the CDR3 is TGTGCCAGCACCCTGGGTGGACTAGCGGGATATACGAACACCGGGGAGCTGTTTTTT.

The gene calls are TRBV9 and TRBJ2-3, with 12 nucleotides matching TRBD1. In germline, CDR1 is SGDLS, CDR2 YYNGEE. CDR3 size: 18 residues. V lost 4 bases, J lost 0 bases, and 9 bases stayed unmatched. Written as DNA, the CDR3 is TGTGCCAGCAGCCTCGGGACAGGGGGCAGTACTAGCACAGATACGCAGTATTTT. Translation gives CASSLGTGGSTSTDTQYF. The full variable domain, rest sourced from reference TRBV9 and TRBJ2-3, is DSGVTQTPKHLITATGQRVTLRCSPRSGDLSVYWYQQSLDQGLQFLIQYYNGEERAKGNILERFSAQQFPDLHSELNLSSLELGDSALYFCASSLGTGGSTSTDTQYFGPGTRLTVL.

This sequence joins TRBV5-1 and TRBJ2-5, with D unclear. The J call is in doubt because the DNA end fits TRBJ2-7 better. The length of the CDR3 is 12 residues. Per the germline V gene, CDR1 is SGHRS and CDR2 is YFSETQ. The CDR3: CASMSDSYEQYF. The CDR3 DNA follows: TGCGCCAGCATGAGTGACTCCTACGAGCAGTACTTC.

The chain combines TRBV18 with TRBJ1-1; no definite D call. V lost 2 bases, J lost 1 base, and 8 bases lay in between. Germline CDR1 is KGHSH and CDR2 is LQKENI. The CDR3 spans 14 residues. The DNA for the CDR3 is TGTGCCAGCTCACCAACGTCCGAGAACACTGAAGCTTTCTTT. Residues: CASSPTSENTEAFF.

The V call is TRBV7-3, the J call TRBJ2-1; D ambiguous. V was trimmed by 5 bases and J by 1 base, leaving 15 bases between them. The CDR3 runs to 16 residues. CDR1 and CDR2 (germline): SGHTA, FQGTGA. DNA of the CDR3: TGTGCCAGCAGCCCAGCTGGGATCAGTTCCTACAATGAGCAGTTCTTC. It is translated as CASSPAGISSYNEQFF.

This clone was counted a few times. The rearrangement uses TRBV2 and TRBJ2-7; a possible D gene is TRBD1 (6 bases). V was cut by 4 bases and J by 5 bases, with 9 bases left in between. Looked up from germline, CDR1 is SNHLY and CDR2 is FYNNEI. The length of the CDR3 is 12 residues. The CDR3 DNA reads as TGTGCCAGCAGTGTACAGGGTAACGAGCAGTACTTC. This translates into CASSVQGNEQYF.

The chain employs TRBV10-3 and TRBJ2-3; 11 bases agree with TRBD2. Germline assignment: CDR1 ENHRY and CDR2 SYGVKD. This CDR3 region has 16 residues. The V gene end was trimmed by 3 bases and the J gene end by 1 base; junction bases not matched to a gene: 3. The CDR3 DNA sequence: TGTGCCATCAGTGACCTAGCGGGAGGAGGCACAGATACGCAGTATTTT. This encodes CAISDLAGGGTDTQYF.

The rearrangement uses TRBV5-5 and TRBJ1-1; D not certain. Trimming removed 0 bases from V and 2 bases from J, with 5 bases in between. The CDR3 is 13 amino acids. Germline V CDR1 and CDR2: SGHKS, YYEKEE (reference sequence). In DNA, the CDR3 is TGTGCCAGCAGCTTGGGCAGTAACACTGAAGCTTTCTTT. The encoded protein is CASSLGSNTEAFF.

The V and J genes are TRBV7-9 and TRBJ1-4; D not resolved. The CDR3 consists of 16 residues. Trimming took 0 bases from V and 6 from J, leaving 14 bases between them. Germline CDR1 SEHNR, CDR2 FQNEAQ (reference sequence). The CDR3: CASSLALGEADEKLFF. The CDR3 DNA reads TGTGCCAGCAGCTTAGCGCTTGGGGAGGCGGATGAAAAACTGTTTTTT.

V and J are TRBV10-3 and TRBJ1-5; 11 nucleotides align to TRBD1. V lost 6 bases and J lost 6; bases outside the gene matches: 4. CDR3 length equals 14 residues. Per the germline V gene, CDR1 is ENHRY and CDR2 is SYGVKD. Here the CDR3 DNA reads TGTGCCATCAGCGGGACAGGGGGTAGTCAGCCCCAGCATTTT. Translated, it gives CAISGTGGSQPQHF.

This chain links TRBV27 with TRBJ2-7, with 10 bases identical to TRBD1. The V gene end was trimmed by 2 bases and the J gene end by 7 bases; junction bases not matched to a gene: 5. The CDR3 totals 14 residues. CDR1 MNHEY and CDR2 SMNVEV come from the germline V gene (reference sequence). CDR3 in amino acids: CASSLGTGAWEQYF. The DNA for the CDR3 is TGTGCCAGCAGTTTAGGGACAGGGGCGTGGGAGCAGTACTTC.

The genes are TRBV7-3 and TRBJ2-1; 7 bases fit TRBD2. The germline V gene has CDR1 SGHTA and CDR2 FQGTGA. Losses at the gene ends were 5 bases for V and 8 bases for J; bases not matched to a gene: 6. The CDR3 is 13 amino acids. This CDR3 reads CASSPRREHEQFF. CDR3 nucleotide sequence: TGTGCCAGCAGCCCCCGGCGGGAGCATGAGCAGTTCTTC.

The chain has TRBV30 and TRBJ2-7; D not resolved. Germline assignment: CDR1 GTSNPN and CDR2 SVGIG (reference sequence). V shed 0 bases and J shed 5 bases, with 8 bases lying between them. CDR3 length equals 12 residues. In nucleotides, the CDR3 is TGTGCCTGGAGTGTCCAATTTGACGAGCAGTACTTC. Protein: CAWSVQFDEQYF.

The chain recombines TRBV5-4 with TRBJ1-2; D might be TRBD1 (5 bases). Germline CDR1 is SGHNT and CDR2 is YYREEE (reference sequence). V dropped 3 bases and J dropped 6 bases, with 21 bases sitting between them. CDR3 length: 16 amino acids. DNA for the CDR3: TGTGCCAGCAGCTCCTTTTCAAGAGGCGGGGGGGATGGCTACACCTTC. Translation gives CASSSFSRGGGDGYTF.

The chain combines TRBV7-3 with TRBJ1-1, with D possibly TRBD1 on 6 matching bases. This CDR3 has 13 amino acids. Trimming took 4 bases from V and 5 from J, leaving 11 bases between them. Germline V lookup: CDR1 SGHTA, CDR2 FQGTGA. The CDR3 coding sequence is TGTGCCAGCAGCTACCTAGGGGGGACTGAAGCTTTCTTT. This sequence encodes CASSYLGGTEAFF.